What follows are 16 T cell receptor beta chains derived from one specimen sequenced in a study of T cell responses to AZD1222 COVID-19 vaccine. Repertoires were generated with immunoSEQ multiplex PCR, while TCRdb's copy carries only in-frame clones and drops some. The table records around 84,000 clones, around 90% of them present only once. Sample: peripheral blood, taken on day 0 of AZD1222 vaccination. These receptors came from an adult in good health.

The chain couples TRBV7-3 to TRBJ2-1, with D maybe TRBD2 (5 bases). CDR1 and CDR2 from the germline V gene are SGHTA and FQGTGA. The CDR3 totals 15 residues. Trimming took 2 bases from V and 9 from J, leaving 17 bases between them. In DNA form, the CDR3 reads TGTGCCAGCAGCTTAGACGGGATAGACCGAAGTGAGCAGTTCTTC. Translating gives CASSLDGIDRSEQFF.

The chain combines TRBV5-4 with TRBJ2-7; 9 bases are shared with TRBD1. The CDR3 is 15 residues long. CDR1 is SGHNT, CDR2 YYREEE, per germline (reference sequence). J lost 5 bases, V lost 4 bases, and 10 bases had no gene match. DNA of the CDR3: TGTGCCAGCAGCAACCGGGACAGGGTTACCAACGAGCAGTACTTC. Its translation: CASSNRDRVTNEQYF.

This clone has more than one count but fewer than ten. The rearrangement uses TRBV2 and TRBJ2-7; D ambiguous. The CDR3 contains 12 residues. The ends were cut back, 5 bases at V and 6 bases at J, with 11 bases in the middle. Germline-derived CDR1 and CDR2 are SNHLY and FYNNEI. In DNA, the CDR3 is TGTGCCAGCAGTCCGACGCCCTTCGAGCAGTACTTC. Protein: CASSPTPFEQYF.

This clone was counted once. The chain uses TRBV6-5 and TRBJ2-7; TRBD2 matches 12 bases. Germline trimming cut 4 bases from V and 2 bases from J; bases unmatched to any gene: 6. There are 16 residues in the CDR3. CDR1 and CDR2 (germline): MNHEY, SVGAGI. The CDR3 DNA reads as TGTGCCAGCAGTTCCCCACTAGCGGGAGGTGCCTACGAGCAGTACTTC. Protein: CASSSPLAGGAYEQYF.

The chain combines TRBV7-9 with TRBJ1-2; D uncertain. The CDR3 spans 12 residues. V dropped 3 bases and J dropped 8 bases, with 10 bases sitting between them. Germline loops: CDR1 SEHNR, CDR2 FQNEAQ (reference sequence). This CDR3 is CASSFGRGGYTF. In DNA form, the CDR3 reads TGTGCCAGCAGCTTTGGTCGCGGGGGCTACACCTTC. Combining the CDR3 with reference TRBV7-9 and TRBJ1-2 gives the whole variable domain DTGVSQNPRHKITKRGQNVTFRCDPISEHNRLYWYRQTLGQGPEFLTYFQNEAQLEKSRLLSDRFSAERPKGSFSTLEIQRTEQGDSAMYLCASSFGRGGYTFGSGTRLTVV.

The chain has TRBV18 and TRBJ1-1, with TRBD1 identical over 9 bases. CDR3 size: 14 residues. The ends lost 6 bases at V and 5 bases at J; junction bases unmatched: 7. Germline V gene data show CDR1 as KGHSH and CDR2 as LQKENI. The CDR3 is CASSPTGGETEAFF. As DNA, the CDR3 is TGTGCCAGCTCCCCGACAGGGGGGGAGACTGAAGCTTTCTTT.

This clone was seen once. The V and J genes are TRBV7-2 and TRBJ1-2, with 11 nucleotides matching TRBD1. Germline CDR1 and CDR2: SGHTA and FQGNSA. The CDR3 loop spans 14 amino acids. Trimming cost V 4 bases and J 3 bases; bases outside gene matches: 1. The CDR3 nucleotides are TGTGCCAGCAGCTGGGGACAGGGGGACTATGGCTACACCTTC. Residues: CASSWGQGDYGYTF.

The rearrangement uses TRBV10-3 and TRBJ2-5; TRBD1 agrees at 8 bases. The germline V gene has CDR1 ENHRY and CDR2 SYGVKD. CDR3 length: 14 residues. Germline trimming cut 9 bases from V and 3 bases from J; bases unmatched to any gene: 9. CDR3 coding DNA: TGTGCCATACAGACAGGGGAGGAGAAAGAGACCCAGTACTTC. This translates into CAIQTGEEKETQYF.

The genes are TRBV10-3 and TRBJ2-1; 10 bases align to TRBD1. J was trimmed by 0 bases and V by 6 bases; bases with no gene match: 2. CDR1 is ENHRY and CDR2 is SYGVKD in the germline V gene. The CDR3 spans 15 residues. CDR3 nucleotides: TGTGCCATCAGGGGACAGGGGAGCTCCTACAATGAGCAGTTCTTC. This codes for CAIRGQGSSYNEQFF.

The rearrangement joins TRBV28 to TRBJ1-1, with 10 bases identical to TRBD1. The CDR3 extends over 17 amino acids. Trimming removed 6 bases from V and 2 bases from J; junction bases left unmatched: 12. CDR1 is MDHEN and CDR2 is SYDVKM in the germline V gene. The CDR3 loop is CASSGTGALQKNTEAFF. The CDR3 DNA is TGTGCCAGCAGCGGGACAGGGGCACTGCAAAAAAACACTGAAGCTTTCTTT.

This chain links TRBV27 with TRBJ1-6, with a weak D call TRBD1 (5 bases). This CDR3 has 15 residues. CDR1 and CDR2 (germline): MNHEY, SMNVEV (reference sequence). V lost 5 bases, J lost 7 bases, and 15 bases lay in between. This CDR3 reads CASSATGTGNSPLHF. CDR3 sequence (DNA): TGTGCCAGCAGTGCAACCGGGACCGGCAATTCACCCCTCCACTTT.

This clone was counted only a few times. V gene TRBV11-3 combines with J gene TRBJ2-1; D is unclear. Germline V gene lookup returns CDR1 SGHNT and CDR2 YENEEA. The CDR3 is made up of 14 amino acids. The V end was cut by 3 bases, the J end by 9 bases, with 15 bases between. The CDR3 here is CASSFTGRPGEQFF. The CDR3 bases are TGTGCCAGCAGCTTTACCGGGCGCCCCGGTGAGCAGTTCTTC.

This clone is a singleton in its sample. The genes are TRBV19 and TRBJ1-2; the D gene is possibly TRBD1 (6 bases). The CDR3 sequence is 11 residues long. Germline V lookup: CDR1 LNHDA, CDR2 SQIVND (reference sequence). V dropped 5 bases and J dropped 14 bases, with 15 bases sitting between them. The CDR3 sequence is CASSLGTWLTF. In DNA, the CDR3 is TGTGCCAGTAGTCTAGGGACATGGCTGACCTTC.

This clone has a single count. The chain links TRBV6-5 to TRBJ1-3; D remains unclear. The CDR3 runs to 15 residues. In germline, CDR1 is MNHEY, CDR2 SVGAGI. Trimming shortened V by 6 bases and J by 0 bases, and 12 bases separated the two germline ends. DNA for the CDR3: TGTGCCAGCAGCCGGGCCGGAACCTCTGGAAACACCATATATTTT. It codes for CASSRAGTSGNTIYF.

The chain uses TRBV1 and TRBJ1-1. TRBV1 is reported as a pseudogene. The CDR3 extends over 14 amino acids. This CDR3 reads CTSSPEGGNTEAFF. DNA for the CDR3: TGCACCAGCAGCCCAGAGGGAGGAAACACTGAAGCTTTCTTT.

J is TRBJ2-1 and V is TRBV6-6; D uncertain. V was clipped by 6 bases and J by 3 bases, with 15 bases between them. The CDR3 runs to 15 residues. The germline CDR1 and CDR2 sequences are MNHNY and SVGAGI (reference sequence). CDR3 protein: CASSPVGRGYNEQFF. The CDR3 nucleotides read TGTGCCAGCAGCCCTGTAGGGCGCGGCTACAATGAGCAGTTCTTC.